The 32 T cell receptor beta chains in this list originate from one sample, sequenced in a study of graft-versus-host responses after intestinal transplantation. Clones were read by immunoSEQ multiplex PCR, and TCRdb kept only the in-frame ones, dropping some. The sample holds approximately 70,000 clones, roughly 92% seen once. This specimen was bone marrow, taken nearly 750 days after intestinal transplantation. The receptors derive from a human patient who received an intestinal transplant, so some T cells may come from the graft donor.

The chain couples TRBV19 to TRBJ1-4; 7 nucleotides match TRBD1. The CDR3 length is 14 residues. Germline loops: CDR1 LNHDA, CDR2 SQIVND (reference sequence). The ends lost 7 bases at V and 5 bases at J; junction bases unmatched: 7. CDR3 sequence: CASTSTGVNEKLFF. The CDR3 region has the DNA TGTGCCAGTACCTCAACAGGGGTAAATGAAAAACTGTTTTTT.

V usage is TRBV5-1 and J usage is TRBJ2-1, with 8 bases that match TRBD2. This CDR3 is 15 amino acids long. CDR1 is SGHRS and CDR2 is YFSETQ in the germline V gene. Trimming cost V 4 bases and J 4 bases; bases outside gene matches: 7. CDR3 in DNA: TGCGCCAGCAGCGCATCTAGCGGGTCTTACAATGAGCAGTTCTTC. Its translation is CASSASSGSYNEQFF.

This clone was seen only a few times. This sequence joins TRBV19 and TRBJ1-6, with D hard to call. CDR1 LNHDA and CDR2 SQIVND come from the germline V gene (reference sequence). Trimming left V 3 bases short and J 7 bases short, with 16 bases between. There are 16 residues in the CDR3. The CDR3 spells CASSMGEGPGNSPLHF. In DNA, the CDR3 is TGTGCCAGTAGTATGGGTGAGGGCCCGGGGAATTCACCCCTCCACTTT.

The chain employs TRBV28 and TRBJ2-5; TRBD1 aligns across 9 bases. The CDR3 consists of 17 residues. Per germline, CDR1 MDHEN and CDR2 SYDVKM. J was trimmed by 1 base and V by 4 bases; bases with no gene match: 10. CDR3 nucleotide sequence: TGTGCCAGCAGTTCGCTCGGGACAGGGAGGGGCCAAGAGACCCAGTACTTC. The encoded protein is CASSSLGTGRGQETQYF.

The chain links TRBV15 to TRBJ2-3, with TRBD2 matching over 11 bases. CDR3 length: 19 residues. Germline V gives CDR1 LNHNV, CDR2 YYDKDF (reference sequence). With V trimmed by 0 bases and J by 2 bases, 10 bases remained unmatched. The CDR3, as DNA: TGTGCCACCAGCAGAGATAGCCTAGCGGGGGGAACCTACACAGATACGCAGTATTTT. Its protein is CATSRDSLAGGTYTDTQYF.

The chain uses TRBV6-5 and TRBJ2-3; D gene unclear. V was clipped by 5 bases and J by 4 bases, with 7 bases between them. CDR3 length equals 12 residues. CDR1 is MNHEY, CDR2 SVGAGI, per germline. CDR3 amino acids: CASSADPDTQYF. The DNA for the CDR3 is TGTGCCAGCAGTGCCGACCCAGATACGCAGTATTTT.

The V gene is TRBV4-1, the J gene TRBJ2-3; D uncertain. Germline V CDR1 and CDR2: MGHRA, YSYEKL. This CDR3 has 11 amino acids. Trimming stripped 3 bases from V and 2 bases from J, with 0 bases between. CDR3 nucleotides: TGCGCCAGCAGCCACACAGATACGCAGTATTTT. Protein sequence: CASSHTDTQYF.

V and J are TRBV6-5 and TRBJ1-6; D not certain. The CDR3 extends over 15 amino acids. Trimming left V 7 bases short and J 9 bases short, with 19 bases between. Germline V lookup: CDR1 MNHEY, CDR2 SVGAGI. For the CDR3, the DNA is TGTGCCAGCACCCCAGCGCCACTGATAAGTTCACCCCTCCACTTT. Its protein is CASTPAPLISSPLHF.

This chain connects TRBV11-1 to TRBJ2-7; 9 positions match TRBD1. The junction had 6 bases not matched to a gene; V was cut back by 3 bases and J by 3 bases. The CDR3 contains 15 residues. From germline, CDR1 is SGHAT and CDR2 FQDESV (reference sequence). This CDR3 reads CASSFRDRAGYEQYF. DNA for the CDR3: TGTGCCAGCAGCTTCCGGGACAGGGCCGGCTACGAGCAGTACTTC.

CDR3 bases: TGTGCAAGTCGCTTATTTGGAGTCTATGGCTACACCTTC. Its translation: CASRLFGVYGYTF. This sequence joins TRBV12-2 and TRBJ1-2. TRBV12-2 is a listed pseudogene. This CDR3 comprises 13 residues.

This chain connects TRBV5-1 to TRBJ1-1, with TRBD1 matching over 8 bases. This CDR3 contains 13 residues. V lost 4 bases, J lost 7 bases, and 6 bases stayed unmatched. Germline V gives CDR1 SGHRS, CDR2 YFSETQ. CDR3 sequence (DNA): TGCGCCAGCAGCCCAGGGGGCGCGGATGAAGCTTTCTTT. As protein: CASSPGGADEAFF.

The count of this clone is one. The chain has TRBV7-9 and TRBJ1-6; 10 nucleotides match TRBD1. The junction had 9 bases not matched to a gene; V was cut back by 5 bases and J by 8 bases. The germline gives CDR1 SEHNR, CDR2 FQNEAQ (reference sequence). This CDR3 spans 16 amino acids. The CDR3 sequence: CASSAAPGQGYSPLHF. CDR3 DNA sequence: TGTGCCAGCAGCGCTGCGCCGGGACAGGGGTATTCACCCCTCCACTTT.

The gene calls are TRBV21-1 and TRBJ2-1; whether TRBD2, the table's D call, matches the DNA was not checked. TRBV21-1 is classified as a pseudogene. The CDR3 contains 20 residues. The CDR3 is CASSKALWGGLRRFYNEQFF. For the CDR3, the DNA is TGTGCCAGCAGCAAAGCGCTTTGGGGGGGATTGAGGCGTTTCTACAATGAGCAGTTCTTC.

This clone has a single count. This chain connects TRBV5-3 to TRBJ2-1; perhaps TRBD2 as D (5 bases). TRBV5-3 is an ORF for which the function is uncertain. The length of the CDR3 is 19 residues. V was pared by 2 bases and J by 0 bases, with 21 bases between. This chain's CDR3 is CARSFGRNGNGGSYNEQFF. CDR3 sequence (DNA): TGTGCCAGAAGCTTCGGACGGAATGGGAACGGAGGCTCCTACAATGAGCAGTTCTTC.

The chain couples TRBV29-1 to TRBJ1-3, with 8 bases that match TRBD1. The CDR3 has 15 residues. Germline V gene data show CDR1 as SQVTM and CDR2 as ANQGSEA. V gave up 4 bases and J gave up 2 bases; unmatched junction bases: 7. The CDR3: CSVGQGTSTGNTIYF. The CDR3 DNA follows: TGCAGCGTTGGACAGGGGACCAGTACTGGAAACACCATATATTTT.

CDR3 in DNA: TGTGCCAGCAGCTGGAAACAGGGTTGGGAGACCCAGTACTTC. Translated, it gives CASSWKQGWETQYF. This chain connects TRBV5-6 to TRBJ2-5, with D tentatively TRBD1 (6 bases). The CDR3 has 14 amino acids. Trimming removed 3 bases at V and 5 bases at J, with 14 bases between. Looked up from germline, CDR1 is SGHDT and CDR2 is YYEEEE.

The rearrangement joins TRBV14 to TRBJ1-2; 8 positions agree with TRBD1. The CDR3 covers 15 residues. Germline loops: CDR1 SGHDN, CDR2 FVKESK. The trim removed 0 bases at V and 4 bases at J, leaving 4 bases unmatched. The chain's CDR3 is CASSQERDRPYGYTF. DNA of the CDR3: TGTGCCAGCAGCCAAGAGCGGGACAGGCCCTATGGCTACACCTTC.

The V gene is TRBV7-9, the J gene TRBJ1-3, with TRBD1 matching 7 bases. The CDR3 is 14 amino acids. Germline V gene data show CDR1 as SEHNR and CDR2 as FQNEAQ (reference sequence). The V segment lost 3 bases and the J segment 2 bases; nucleotides outside the gene matches: 1. CDR3 sequence (DNA): TGTGCCAGCAGCTTTGACAGGGCTGGAAACACCATATATTTT. This encodes CASSFDRAGNTIYF.

The rearrangement joins TRBV6-6 to TRBJ2-1; D unclear. Germline lookup yields CDR1 MNHNY and CDR2 SVGAGI (reference sequence). V was trimmed by 8 bases and J by 0 bases, leaving 8 bases between them. This CDR3 region has 13 residues. CDR3: CASYRDSYNEQFF. Here the CDR3 DNA reads TGTGCCAGCTATAGGGACTCCTACAATGAGCAGTTCTTC.

This clone was counted a single time. The chain links TRBV6-5 to TRBJ2-1, with D unclear. The CDR3 consists of 16 residues. The V end was cut by 2 bases, the J end by 8 bases, with 19 bases between. CDR1 is MNHEY and CDR2 is SVGAGI in the germline V gene. The chain's CDR3 is CASSYLSAPRGDEQFF. DNA of the CDR3: TGTGCCAGCAGTTACCTAAGCGCGCCCCGAGGCGATGAGCAGTTCTTC.

This clone was counted once. The V call is TRBV5-4, the J call TRBJ1-4; 7 bases fit TRBD1. Unmatched junction bases numbered 3, after V lost 0 bases and J lost 4 bases. In germline, CDR1 is SGHNT, CDR2 YYREEE (reference sequence). The CDR3 is made up of 15 amino acids. DNA for the CDR3: TGTGCCAGCAGCTTGGACACAGGGGATAATGAAAAACTGTTTTTT. It translates to CASSLDTGDNEKLFF.

This clone came up a few times. The chain recombines TRBV6-5 with TRBJ1-6; D not resolved. The CDR3 runs 15 residues. The germline V and J ends were trimmed by 5 bases and 5 bases, with 13 bases remaining between them. Germline CDR1 is MNHEY and CDR2 is SVGAGI. As DNA, the CDR3 is TGTGCCAGCAGTCAGGCCTCCTTCGATAATTCACCCCTCCACTTT. Translation: CASSQASFDNSPLHF.

V usage is TRBV30 and J usage is TRBJ2-7, with D possibly being TRBD2 (6 bases). CDR3 length: 11 residues. The germline V gene has CDR1 GTSNPN and CDR2 SVGIG (reference sequence). V was clipped by 2 bases and J by 6 bases, with 8 bases between them. The CDR3 sequence: CAWSIGGEQYF. The CDR3 DNA follows: TGTGCCTGGAGTATCGGGGGCGAGCAGTACTTC.

In the case of this clone: Germline and junction disagree at one end, which may indicate a read error. The V call is TRBV25-1, the J call TRBJ2-2; a weak D match, TRBD1 (6 bases). CDR1 is MGHDK, CDR2 SYGVNS, per germline. The CDR3 runs 14 residues. CDR3 amino acids: CASAASRDTRELFF. The CDR3 nucleotides are TGTGCCAGCGCCGCAAGTAGGGACACCAGGGAGCTGTTTTTT. Looking up the rest from reference TRBV25-1 and TRBJ2-2 gives the full variable domain: EADIYQTPRYLVIGTGKKITLECSQTMGHDKMYWYQQDPGMELHLIHYSYGVNSTEKGDLSSESTVSRIRTEHFPLTLESARPSHTSQYLCASAASRDTRELFFGEGSRLTVL.

This clone was seen more than once but under ten times. The chain joins TRBV19 to TRBJ2-2; D tentatively fits TRBD1 or TRBD2 (5 bases each). CDR1 is LNHDA and CDR2 is SQIVND in the germline V gene (reference sequence). The CDR3 covers 14 residues. V was pared by 9 bases and J by 0 bases, with 11 bases between. The chain's CDR3 is CASSGTANTGELFF. Here the CDR3 DNA reads TGTGCCAGCTCCGGGACGGCGAACACCGGGGAGCTGTTTTTT.

This rearrangement joins TRBV27 to TRBJ2-3; 11 bases are a match to TRBD1. The CDR3 length is 16 residues. V dropped 3 bases and J dropped 5; count of bases not matched to a gene: 7. From germline, CDR1 is MNHEY and CDR2 SMNVEV (reference sequence). CDR3 protein: CASSLKDRGRRDTQYF. CDR3 bases: TGTGCCAGCAGTTTGAAGGACAGGGGGCGTAGAGATACGCAGTATTTT.

Regarding this clone: The missing conserved phenylalanine or tryptophan at the end of this CDR3 makes a read error likely. The DNA is left out, because the CDR3 cannot be placed on it with certainty; the CDR3 is given as TCRdb lists it. CDR3 sequence: CASSKVVGRPL. The V and J genes are TRBV21-1 and TRBJ2-7. TRBV21-1 is termed a pseudogene. The length of the CDR3 is 11 amino acids, counting both ends.

The chain has TRBV30 and TRBJ1-6; D call uncertain. Between the trimmed V and J ends, which lost 2 bases and 9 bases, there was a span of 8 bases. Germline lookup yields CDR1 GTSNPN and CDR2 SVGIG (reference sequence). CDR3 size: 12 residues. CDR3 sequence reads: CAWSLVGSPLHF. The CDR3 nucleotides read TGTGCCTGGAGTCTCGTGGGTTCACCCCTCCACTTT.

This clone has only a few counts. The V call is TRBV5-1, the J call TRBJ1-1; no clear D gene. The V end lost 7 bases, the J end lost 1 base, and 11 bases lay between the germline ends. The CDR3 contains 13 residues. Germline V gene data show CDR1 as SGHRS and CDR2 as YFSETQ. The CDR3 DNA reads TGCGCCAGCTCGGCCAGCTCGAACACTGAAGCTTTCTTT. This gives the protein CASSASSNTEAFF. The complete variable domain, with remaining parts taken from reference TRBV5-1 and TRBJ1-1, reads KAGVTQTPRYLIKTRGQQVTLSCSPISGHRSVSWYQQTPGQGLQFLFEYFSETQRNKGNFPGRFSGRQFSNSRSEMNVSTLELGDSALYLCASSASSNTEAFFGQGTRLTVV.

This chain joins TRBV27 and TRBJ2-1, with 8 positions matching TRBD2. There are 15 residues in the CDR3. CDR1 is MNHEY and CDR2 is SMNVEV in the germline V gene (reference sequence). The junction had 6 bases not matched to a gene; V was cut back by 5 bases and J by 3 bases. The CDR3 DNA reads as TGTGCCAGCAGTGCCATAGCGGGGAACTACAATGAGCAGTTCTTC. It codes for CASSAIAGNYNEQFF.

The J gene is TRBJ2-1, the V gene TRBV13; 11 positions match TRBD2. Germline V gene sequence: CDR1 PRHDT, CDR2 FYEKMQ (reference sequence). J gave up 15 bases and V 4 bases, and 5 bases lay outside the gene matches. The CDR3 is made up of 12 amino acids. The chain's CDR3 is CASSYTSGGRFF. The DNA for the CDR3 is TGTGCCAGCAGCTATACTAGCGGGGGTAGGTTCTTC.

This chain connects TRBV4-2 to TRBJ1-6; D call uncertain. CDR3 length equals 12 residues. Germline CDR1 and CDR2: LGHNA and YNFKEQ. Trimming left V 0 bases short and J 15 bases short, with 9 bases between. Here the CDR3 reads CASSQEEPYLHF. The CDR3 coding sequence is TGTGCCAGCAGCCAAGAGGAACCTTACCTCCACTTT.